This T cell receptor (beta chain) was recovered during a study of blood T cell repertoires in COVID-19. Study-level background: T cells, B-cell-depleted T cells, or PBMCs supplied cDNA or gDNA.

As originally analysed: Estimation of nucleated cell counts was performed using reference gene primer amplification. TCRdb's table, derived via immunoSEQ multiplex PCR, lists solely in-frame clones and lacks some. V, J and clone size are taken as reported in that table, and D and trimming were inferred from the DNA itself. Among about 400,000 clones listed, roughly 90% were seen once. Participants, about 18 to 100 years old, spanned about two dozen US areas. Participants were placed into cohorts based on the clinical history they reported. This clone came up a few times. The CDR3 length is 11 residues. CDR1 MNHNY and CDR2 SVGAGI come from the germline V gene (reference sequence). V lost 5 bases and J lost 9; bases outside the gene matches: 1.

The TCR comes from a woman between 40 and 55 years old with acute COVID-19. Input material: PBMCs or T cells enriched from blood (not recorded which). The chain carries TRBV6-6 and TRBJ2-1, with TRBD1 matching 7 bases. The CDR3 here is CASSPGGEQFF. In nucleotides, the CDR3 is TGTGCCAGCAGTCCAGGGGGTGAGCAGTTCTTC.